This is a list of T cell receptor beta chains from one sample in a study of shared T cell receptors in the human thymus. Libraries were prepared by immunoSEQ multiplex PCR; TCRdb keeps only in-frame clonotypes and omits some of them. The sample holds 600,000 or so clones; 80% to 90% are singletons and the top ten take about 0.0094%. The sample was also linked to a second study, of human thymus T cells.

The specimen sequenced was thymocytes. These receptors were collected from a boy under two years old with a congenital heart defect. Both conserved end residues are part of each CDR3. D genes are given only for firm matches. The size entry is marked missing in some rows and otherwise reads once, few, many or a size class.

D gene	clone size	V gene	J gene	CDR3 length	CDR3 DNA	CDR3 protein
.	.	TRBV14	TRBJ1-1	12	TGTGCCAGCAGCCAAGAGAGGCGTGAAGCTTTCTTT	CASSQERREAFF
TRBD2	.	TRBV4-3	TRBJ2-1	17	TGCGCCAGCAGCCAAGATAGAACTAGCGGGGGTGACTATGAGCAGTTCTTC	CASSQDRTSGGDYEQFF
TRBD1	once	TRBV2	TRBJ1-5	18	TGTGCCAGCAGTAACCCCCCGGGACAGAGTTATAGCAATCAGCCCCAGCATTTT	CASSNPPGQSYSNQPQHF
.	.	TRBV30	TRBJ2-3	14	TGTGCCCGGGGGGCTAGCGGCCGCACAGATACGCAGTATTTT	CARGASGRTDTQYF
.	.	TRBV30	TRBJ1-5	13	TGTGCCTGGAGTAAGCCGGGTCTCGAGCCCCAGCATTTT	CAWSKPGLEPQHF
TRBD1	.	TRBV28	TRBJ1-1	18	TGTGCCAGCAGTTTAAAGGGGGGACAGGGAAGTCGGGACACTGAAGCTTTCTTT	CASSLKGGQGSRDTEAFF
TRBD1	.	TRBV7-9	TRBJ2-2	17	TGTGCCAGCAGCGCTAGCCCCAGGGGGCCTGGAACCGGGGAGCTGTTTTTT	CASSASPRGPGTGELFF
.	few	TRBV28	TRBJ1-4	14	TGTGCCAGCAGTAGGACAGCAACTAATGAAAAACTGTTTTTT	CASSRTATNEKLFF
TRBD1	.	TRBV4-1	TRBJ1-1	14	TGCGCCAGCAGCCGCGGGACAGTGGACGCTGAAGCTTTCTTT	CASSRGTVDAEAFF
TRBD2	.	TRBV30	TRBJ2-1	16	TGTGCCTGGAGTGTAAGACAGACGGGAGGGCCCAATGAGCAGTTCTTC	CAWSVRQTGGPNEQFF
.	.	TRBV6-6	TRBJ1-2	10	TGTGCCACCGAGAACTATGGCTACACCTTC	CATENYGYTF
TRBD2	.	TRBV28	TRBJ2-1	15	TGTGCCAGCAGTAATTCTAGCGGGCCCCAGGATGAGCAGTTCTTC	CASSNSSGPQDEQFF
TRBD2	.	TRBV11-3	TRBJ2-7	15	TGTGCCAGCAGCTTAGGTCTAGCGGGAGTAGACGAGCAGTACTTC	CASSLGLAGVDEQYF
.	once	TRBV19	TRBJ2-2	15	TGTGCCAGTAGTATGGACGGGGGGCCTCCCGGGGAGCTGTTTTTT	CASSMDGGPPGELFF